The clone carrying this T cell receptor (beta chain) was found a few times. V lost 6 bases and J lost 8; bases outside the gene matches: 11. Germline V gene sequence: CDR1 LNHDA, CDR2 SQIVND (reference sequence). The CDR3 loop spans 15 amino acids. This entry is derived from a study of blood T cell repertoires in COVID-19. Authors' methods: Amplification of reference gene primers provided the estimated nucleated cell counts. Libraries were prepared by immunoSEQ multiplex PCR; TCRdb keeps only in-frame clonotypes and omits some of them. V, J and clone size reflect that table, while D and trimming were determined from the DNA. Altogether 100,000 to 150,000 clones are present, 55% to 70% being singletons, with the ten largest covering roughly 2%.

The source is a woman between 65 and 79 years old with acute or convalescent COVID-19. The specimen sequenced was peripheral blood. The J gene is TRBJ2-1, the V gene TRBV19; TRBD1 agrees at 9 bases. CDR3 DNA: TGTGCCAGTAGGGCCTACCAACAGGGGGCGGATGAGCAGTTCTTC. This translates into CASRAYQQGADEQFF.